This T cell receptor (beta chain) derives from a study of CD8+CD57+ T cells in acquired aplastic anemia. To note about this clonotype: What it binds is not known.

Selection for sequencing was limited to patients who had shown CD8+CD57+ cell expansion by flow cytometry. For CDR3 and TCR beta VDJ profiling, genomic DNA was the template used. TCRdb re-derived calls from the reads in MiXCR, one entry per CDR3 protein. Of 150,000 to 200,000 distinct CDR3 sequences listed, roughly 60% are singletons. Trimming cost V 10 bases and J 4 bases; bases outside gene matches: 7. CDR3 length equals 14 residues. CDR1 is MGHDK and CDR2 is SYGVNS in the germline V gene. Overall study results and limits: Statistical testing detected no significant gap in CD8+ Simpson's diversity between patients and controls.

The receptor comes from a human donor with aplastic anemia. V and J are TRBV25-1 and TRBJ2-2, with 9 bases fitting TRBD1. Sequencing was done on a sample of sorted CD4+, CD8+, or CD8+CD57+ T cells (not recorded which) from PBMCs. The CDR3 sequence: CATRRTGATGELFF. The CDR3 nucleotides are TGTGCCACTCGACGGACAGGGGCCACCGGGGAGCTGTTTTTT.